These 32 T cell receptor beta chains share one sample of origin, sequenced in a study of T-cell memory formation after mild COVID-19. A single record per CDR3 protein comes from TCRdb applying MiXCR to the 5' RACE reads. The top ten clones hold about 39% of a sample with 90,000 to 120,000 distinct CDR3 sequences, roughly an eighth of them seen once. The sample comprised PBMCs or a T cell subset sorted from them (not recorded which). The receptors here all came from a man between 18 and 35 years old who had mild COVID-19 (a few samples of this study predate the infection). Cell type and time point are not known.

The rearrangement uses TRBV14 and TRBJ2-7; no firm D call. Germline V gives CDR1 SGHDN, CDR2 FVKESK. The CDR3 runs to 14 residues. The V end lost 0 bases, the J end lost 4 bases, and 10 bases lay between the germline ends. Here the CDR3 reads CASSQDGVQYEQYV. The DNA for the CDR3 is TGTGCCAGCAGCCAAGACGGTGTCCAATACGAGCAGTACGTC.

This clonotype was found a few times. V usage is TRBV11-3 and J usage is TRBJ2-3; 14 bases agree with TRBD2. This CDR3 spans 17 amino acids. J gave up 2 bases and V 4 bases, and 5 bases lay outside the gene matches. The germline V gene has CDR1 SGHNT and CDR2 YENEEA. The DNA of the CDR3 is TGTGCCAGCAGCTCGAGGACTAGCGGGGGGTTCACAGATACGCAGTATTTT. Its protein product is CASSSRTSGGFTDTQYF.

This chain's CDR3 is CASSQDLAGAYNEQFF. In DNA, the CDR3 is TGCGCCAGCAGCCAAGATCTAGCGGGAGCTTACAATGAGCAGTTCTTC. The chain joins TRBV4-1 to TRBJ2-1; 10 bases map to TRBD2. The germline gives CDR1 MGHRA, CDR2 YSYEKL. This CDR3 contains 16 residues. The V and J ends lost 0 bases and 4 bases, in that order; junction bases with no gene match: 3.

Only a few counts were recorded for this clonotype. The gene calls are TRBV20-1 and TRBJ1-2; possible D gene TRBD1, 5 bases. The CDR3 contains 17 residues. The V end lost 3 bases, the J end lost 6 bases, and 26 bases lay between the germline ends. In germline, CDR1 is DFQATT, CDR2 SNEGSKA (reference sequence). CDR3 bases: TGCAGTGCTAGGACGCCCCAGGGTGATCTTTCTTCTGATGGCTACACCTTC. Protein sequence: CSARTPQGDLSSDGYTF.

The V gene is TRBV6-4, the J gene TRBJ2-1; 7 bases line up with TRBD1. CDR1 is MRHNA, CDR2 SNTAGT, per germline. V shed 0 bases, J shed 6 bases, and the junction held 2 bases outside the gene matches. The CDR3 is 14 residues long. The CDR3 DNA sequence: TGTGCCAGCAGTGACTCCCCAGGGGGCAATGAGCAGTTCTTC. Translated: CASSDSPGGNEQFF.

This clonotype was picked up a small number of times. The chain recombines TRBV6-5 with TRBJ2-5; D may match TRBD1 or TRBD2 (5 bases each). Germline assignment: CDR1 MNHEY and CDR2 SVGAGI. The CDR3 consists of 16 residues. With 5 bases removed from V and 1 base from J, the gap between germline ends came to 17 bases. The CDR3 region is CASSDLEGFRQETQYF. The CDR3 coding sequence is TGTGCCAGCAGTGACCTTGAGGGGTTTCGCCAAGAGACCCAGTACTTC.

CDR3 amino acids: CASSTGLFEQFF. Written as DNA, the CDR3 is TGTGCCAGCAGCACCGGCCTATTTGAGCAGTTCTTC. V is TRBV7-2 and J is TRBJ2-1, with D unclear. Trimming cost V 5 bases and J 9 bases, with 11 bases left between them. Germline V CDR1 and CDR2: SGHTA, FQGNSA. This CDR3 comprises 12 residues.

This clonotype was seen only a few times. The chain carries TRBV7-9 and TRBJ1-1; D remains unclear. CDR3 length: 15 residues. Germline CDR1 SEHNR, CDR2 FQNEAQ (reference sequence). Trimming stripped 5 bases from V and 3 bases from J, with 16 bases between. CDR3 amino acids: CASSANRARDTEAFF. CDR3 coding DNA: TGTGCCAGCAGCGCTAATAGGGCCCGGGACACTGAAGCTTTCTTT.

The gene calls are TRBV4-1 and TRBJ2-4, with D tentatively TRBD1 (6 bases). The germline V gene encodes CDR1 MGHRA and CDR2 YSYEKL. The CDR3 is made up of 17 amino acids. Trimming cost V 0 bases and J 0 bases, with 12 bases left between them. The CDR3 here is CASSQDRGQLAKNIQYF. The CDR3 nucleotides read TGCGCCAGCAGCCAAGATAGGGGACAACTAGCCAAAAACATTCAGTACTTC.

This clonotype was observed a handful of times. The V gene is TRBV5-1, the J gene TRBJ1-6; D unresolved. Germline assignment: CDR1 SGHRS and CDR2 YFSETQ. Trimming stripped 2 bases from V and 5 bases from J, with 14 bases between. The CDR3 consists of 16 residues. The DNA for the CDR3 is TGCGCCAGCAGCTTCGGGTATCTTTTGGATAATTCACCCCTCCACTTT. This gives the protein CASSFGYLLDNSPLHF.

The chain joins TRBV28 to TRBJ1-2; tentatively, D is TRBD1 (6 bases). This CDR3 has 13 residues. With 6 bases removed from V and 4 bases from J, the gap between germline ends came to 12 bases. CDR1 and CDR2 (germline): MDHEN, SYDVKM. DNA of the CDR3: TGTGCCAGCAGCCTCGACAGGAGCTATGGCTACACCTTC. It is translated as CASSLDRSYGYTF.

In this sample, this clonotype turned up many times. The chain recombines TRBV5-1 with TRBJ2-1; TRBD2 aligns across 10 bases. Looked up from germline, CDR1 is SGHRS and CDR2 is YFSETQ. J gave up 0 bases and V 0 bases, and 6 bases lay outside the gene matches. The CDR3 is 18 residues long. In nucleotides, the CDR3 is TGCGCCAGCAGCTTGGCCCCGATAGCGGGAGGCTCCTACAATGAGCAGTTCTTC. As protein: CASSLAPIAGGSYNEQFF.

This clonotype was recorded a few times. The V and J genes are TRBV6-2 or TRBV6-3 and TRBJ2-1; D is unclear. The CDR3 runs 13 residues. V was shortened by 0 bases and J by 8 bases, with 8 bases between the two germline ends. The germline CDR1 and CDR2 sequences are MNHEY and SVGEGT. The CDR3 nucleotides read TGTGCCAGCAGTTACTCGCCAGGATATGAGCAGTTCTTC. Protein sequence: CASSYSPGYEQFF.

Only a few counts were recorded for this clonotype. This chain links TRBV15 with TRBJ2-3; 9 bases map to TRBD2. Germline V gene lookup returns CDR1 LNHNV and CDR2 YYDKDF (reference sequence). The J segment lost 4 bases and the V segment lost 1 base, leaving 3 bases of the junction unmatched. The CDR3 covers 15 residues. This chain's CDR3 is CATSRVAGEADTQYF. Here the CDR3 DNA reads TGTGCCACCAGCAGAGTAGCGGGGGAGGCAGATACGCAGTATTTT.

The genes are TRBV6-5 and TRBJ2-1; D ambiguous. V lost 2 bases and J lost 8, with 19 bases in between. The CDR3 is made up of 16 amino acids. Germline V gene data show CDR1 as MNHEY and CDR2 as SVGAGI. The CDR3 loop is CASSYSRTPLRDEQFF. The CDR3 DNA reads as TGTGCCAGCAGTTACAGCCGGACCCCCCTTCGGGATGAGCAGTTCTTC.

The chain joins TRBV9 to TRBJ2-3, with D tentatively TRBD2 (6 bases). This CDR3 is 15 amino acids long. The germline CDR1 and CDR2 sequences are SGDLS and YYNGEE. V lost 4 bases to trimming and J lost 2 bases, with 14 bases between them. CDR3 DNA sequence: TGTGCCAGCAGCAGAACTAGCTCTGACACAGATACGCAGTATTTT. Translated, it gives CASSRTSSDTDTQYF. The full variable domain, with the rest looked up from reference TRBV9 and TRBJ2-3, is DSGVTQTPKHLITATGQRVTLRCSPRSGDLSVYWYQQSLDQGLQFLIQYYNGEERAKGNILERFSAQQFPDLHSELNLSSLELGDSALYFCASSRTSSDTDTQYFGPGTRLTVL.

This clonotype was counted at least ten times. The DNA for the CDR3 is TGTGCCAGCAGTGACATAAGCGGGGGGACCAATGAGCAGTTCTTC. This sequence encodes CASSDISGGTNEQFF. The chain is built from TRBV12-3 or TRBV12-4 and TRBJ2-1, with TRBD2 matching 9 bases. The CDR3 consists of 15 residues. V trimming: 5 bases; J trimming: 6 bases; junction bases outside the gene matches: 8.

This clonotype was observed a handful of times. The V and J genes are TRBV29-1 and TRBJ1-4; no clear D gene. The length of the CDR3 is 11 residues. Germline assignment: CDR1 SQVTM and CDR2 ANQGSEA. Trimming left V 7 bases short and J 8 bases short, with 11 bases between. The CDR3 is CSGKRGEKLFF. Written as DNA, the CDR3 is TGCAGCGGTAAGAGAGGGGAAAAACTGTTTTTT. Full variable domain (remainder filled in from reference TRBV29-1 and TRBJ1-4): SAVISQKPSRDICQRGTSLTIQCQVDSQVTMMFWYRQQPGQSLTLIATANQGSEATYESGFVIDKFPISRPNLTFSTLTVSNMSPEDSSIYLCSGKRGEKLFFGSGTQLSVL.

In this sample, this clonotype turned up a few times. V usage is TRBV7-9 and J usage is TRBJ2-7; D call uncertain. V shed 6 bases and J shed 2 bases, with 14 bases lying between them. CDR1 is SEHNR, CDR2 FQNEAQ, per germline (reference sequence). The CDR3 runs to 14 residues. CDR3 protein: CASSSPSVPYEQYV. The CDR3 bases are TGTGCCAGCAGTTCGCCGTCAGTTCCCTACGAGCAGTACGTC.

This clonotype was observed many times. CDR3 sequence (DNA): TGCAGCGTTCCAGGAGGCACCGGGGAGCTGTTTTTT. The encoded protein is CSVPGGTGELFF. The chain couples TRBV29-1 to TRBJ2-2; tentatively, D is TRBD2 (5 bases). This CDR3 contains 12 residues. Per the germline V gene, CDR1 is SQVTM and CDR2 is ANQGSEA. The V gene lost 5 bases and the J gene lost 4 bases, with 8 bases spanning the gap.

CDR3 amino acids: CASSSWDRGLEETQYF. Here the CDR3 DNA reads TGTGCCAGCAGCTCATGGGACAGGGGGCTAGAAGAGACCCAGTACTTC. The genes are TRBV7-9 and TRBJ2-5; 12 bases map to TRBD1. The V gene's germline CDR1 is SEHNR and CDR2 FQNEAQ (reference sequence). The ends lost 4 bases at V and 3 bases at J; junction bases unmatched: 6. The CDR3 consists of 16 residues.

The V call is TRBV12-3 or TRBV12-4, the J call TRBJ2-7, with D unresolved. Trimming shortened V by 1 base and J by 2 bases, and 9 bases separated the two germline ends. This CDR3 has 14 amino acids. The CDR3 nucleotides read TGTGCCAGCAGTTTAGGGACCAGCACCTACGAGCAGTACTTC. It codes for CASSLGTSTYEQYF.

This clonotype came up many times. V gene TRBV7-6 combines with J gene TRBJ2-7; D not resolved. V was cut by 5 bases and J by 3 bases, with 8 bases left in between. The germline CDR1 and CDR2 sequences are SGHVS and FNYEAQ. The CDR3 is made up of 12 amino acids. CDR3 sequence: CASSPGGYEQYV. DNA for the CDR3: TGTGCCAGCAGCCCGGGTGGCTACGAGCAGTACGTC.

The chain uses TRBV12-3 or TRBV12-4 and TRBJ1-5; the match to TRBD1 covers 9 bases. There are 14 residues in the CDR3. The V segment lost 7 bases and the J segment 4 bases; nucleotides outside the gene matches: 5. DNA for the CDR3: TGTGCCAGCATCTGGGACAGGGATAATCAGCCCCAGCATTTT. Translation: CASIWDRDNQPQHF.

This clonotype has a handful of counts. The chain is built from TRBV15 and TRBJ2-5; 7 bases line up with TRBD2. The CDR3 totals 12 residues. With 8 bases clipped from V and 4 bases from J, the junction kept 4 bases outside the gene matches. The germline V gene encodes CDR1 LNHNV and CDR2 YYDKDF (reference sequence). CDR3 nucleotide sequence: TGTGCCACCCAAGCTAGCGGAGAGACCCAGTACTTC. It codes for CATQASGETQYF.

This clonotype was picked up many times. The chain has TRBV7-9 and TRBJ1-1; D not resolved. The germline gives CDR1 SEHNR, CDR2 FQNEAQ (reference sequence). CDR3 length: 13 residues. V was pared by 5 bases and J by 5 bases, with 12 bases between. CDR3 in DNA: TGTGCCAGCAGCGGAGCCGGAGGGACTGAAGCTTTCTTT. This translates into CASSGAGGTEAFF.

This clonotype was seen only a few times. The chain links TRBV7-6 to TRBJ1-1, with D tentatively TRBD1 (6 bases). Trimming stripped 5 bases from V and 7 bases from J, with 20 bases between. There are 15 residues in the CDR3. Germline CDR1 reads SGHVS; CDR2 reads FNYEAQ. This CDR3 is CASSRGPGGPNEAFF. DNA for the CDR3: TGTGCCAGCAGCCGTGGGCCGGGGGGCCCGAATGAAGCTTTCTTT.

The chain uses TRBV4-3 and TRBJ2-2; no reliable D call. Germline-derived CDR1 and CDR2 are LGHNA and YSLEER. The CDR3 runs 14 residues. Trimming removed 2 bases at V and 3 bases at J, with 7 bases between. DNA of the CDR3: TGCGCCAGCAGCCAATTTTCAGACACCGGGGAGCTGTTTTTT. Encoded protein: CASSQFSDTGELFF.

Turning to this clonotype: At one end, the junction sequence differs from germline, possibly due to a read error. The rearrangement joins TRBV2 to TRBJ2-6; no definite D call. Germline V gene lookup returns CDR1 SNHLY and CDR2 FYNNEI. CDR3 length: 15 amino acids. CDR3 residues: CASSRSGSGDNVLTF. The CDR3 DNA sequence: TGTGCCAGCAGCAGATCAGGATCTGGGGACAACGTCCTGACTTTC.

This clonotype was found a few times. The chain links TRBV30 to TRBJ1-1, with 12 bases identical to TRBD1. The length of the CDR3 is 14 residues. The germline gives CDR1 GTSNPN, CDR2 SVGIG (reference sequence). V shed 4 bases, J shed 3 bases, and the junction held 3 bases outside the gene matches. CDR3 nucleotide sequence: TGTGCCTGGACCCGGGACAGGGGGCACACTGAAGCTTTCTTT. It translates to CAWTRDRGHTEAFF. Looking up the rest from reference TRBV30 and TRBJ1-1 gives the full variable domain: SQTIHQWPATLVQPVGSPLSLECTVEGTSNPNLYWYRQAAGRGLQLLFYSVGIGQISSEVPQNLSASRPQDRQFILSSKKLLLSDSGFYLCAWTRDRGHTEAFFGQGTRLTVV.

This clonotype showed up just a few times. J is TRBJ1-4 and V is TRBV6-5, with D unresolved. The V and J ends lost 2 bases and 6 bases respectively, with 7 bases between them. This CDR3 has 13 amino acids. CDR1 is MNHEY, CDR2 SVGAGI, per germline. The CDR3 is CASSYGPDEKLFF. The CDR3 DNA reads TGTGCCAGCAGTTACGGACCGGATGAAAAACTGTTTTTT.

This clonotype was observed at least ten times. The CDR3 region has the DNA TGCGCCAGCAGCCAAGATCCTAGCGGGGGCTACAATGAGCAGTTCTTC. This sequence encodes CASSQDPSGGYNEQFF. This chain uses TRBV4-3 with TRBJ2-1; TRBD2 matches at 10 bases. V lost 0 bases, J lost 3 bases, and 2 bases stayed unmatched. The CDR3 is made up of 16 amino acids. From germline, CDR1 is LGHNA and CDR2 YSLEER.